This T cell receptor (beta chain) was obtained from a study of T cell responses to AZD1222 COVID-19 vaccine. Germline V gives CDR1 DFQATT, CDR2 SNEGSKA (reference sequence). V lost 3 bases to trimming and J lost 7 bases; unmatched junction nucleotides: 12. CDR3 length: 15 amino acids. Profiling relied on immunoSEQ multiplex PCR, and the TCRdb table lists in-frame clones only, not all of them. The sample lists some 28,000 clones, around 78% occurring once. J is TRBJ2-1 and V is TRBV20-1, with 7 positions matching TRBD1. The input for sequencing was peripheral blood, taken on day 0 of AZD1222 vaccination. The TCR comes from an adult in good health. The CDR3 loop reads CSASATGTDLNEQFF. Here the CDR3 DNA reads TGCAGTGCTAGTGCTACCGGGACAGACTTAAATGAGCAGTTCTTC.